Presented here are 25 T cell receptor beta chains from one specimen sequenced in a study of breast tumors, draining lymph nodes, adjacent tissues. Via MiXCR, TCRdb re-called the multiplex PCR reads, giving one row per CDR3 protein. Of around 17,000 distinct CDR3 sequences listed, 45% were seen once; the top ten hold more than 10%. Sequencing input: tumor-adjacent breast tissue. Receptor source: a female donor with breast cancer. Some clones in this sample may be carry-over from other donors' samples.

This CDR3 is CASSDVLDNSPLHF. The CDR3 DNA sequence: TGTGCCAGCAGTGATGTACTGGATAATTCACCCCTCCACTTT. V and J are TRBV2 and TRBJ1-6; D uncertain. Germline-derived CDR1 and CDR2 are SNHLY and FYNNEI. The V end was cut by 3 bases, the J end by 5 bases, with 8 bases between. The CDR3 contains 14 residues.

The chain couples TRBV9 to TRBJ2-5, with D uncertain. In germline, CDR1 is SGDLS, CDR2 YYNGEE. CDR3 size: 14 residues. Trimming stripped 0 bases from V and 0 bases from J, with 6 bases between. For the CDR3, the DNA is TGTGCCAGCAGCGTAGGGGCTCACCAAGAGACCCAGTACTTC. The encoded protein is CASSVGAHQETQYF.

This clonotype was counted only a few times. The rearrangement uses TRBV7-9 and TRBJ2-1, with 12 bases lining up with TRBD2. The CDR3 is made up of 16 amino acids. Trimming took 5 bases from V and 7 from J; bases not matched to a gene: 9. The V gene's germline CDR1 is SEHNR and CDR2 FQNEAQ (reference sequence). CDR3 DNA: TGTGCCAGCAGCCATTCGACTAGCGGGAGTGGGAATGAGCAGTTCTTC. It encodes CASSHSTSGSGNEQFF.

The CDR3 protein is CASSPGTSGDEQFF. The CDR3 DNA is TGTGCCAGCAGTCCGGGGACTAGCGGGGATGAGCAGTTCTTC. The chain combines TRBV2 with TRBJ2-1; 13 positions agree with TRBD2. The V and J ends lost 5 bases and 8 bases, in that order; junction bases with no gene match: 3. The germline V gene has CDR1 SNHLY and CDR2 FYNNEI. This CDR3 is 14 amino acids long. Filled out from reference TRBV2 and TRBJ2-1, the complete variable domain reads EPEVTQTPSHQVTQMGQEVILRCVPISNHLYFYWYRQILGQKVEFLVSFYNNEISEKSEIFDDQFSVERPDGSNFTLKIRSTKLEDSAMYFCASSPGTSGDEQFFGPGTRLTVL.

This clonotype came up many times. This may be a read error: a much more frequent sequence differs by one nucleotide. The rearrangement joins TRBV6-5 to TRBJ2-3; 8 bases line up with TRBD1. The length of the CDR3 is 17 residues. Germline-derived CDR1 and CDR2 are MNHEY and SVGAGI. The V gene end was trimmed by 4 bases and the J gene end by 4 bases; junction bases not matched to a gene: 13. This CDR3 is CASSSAQGQGGADTQYF. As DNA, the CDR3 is TGTGCCAGCAGTTCCGCTCAAGGACAGGGTGGTGCAGATACGCAGTATTTT.

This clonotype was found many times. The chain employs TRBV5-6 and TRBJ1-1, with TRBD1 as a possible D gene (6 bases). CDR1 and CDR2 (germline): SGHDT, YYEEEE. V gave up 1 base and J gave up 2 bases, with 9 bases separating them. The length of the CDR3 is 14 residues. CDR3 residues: CASSLTGPNTEAFF. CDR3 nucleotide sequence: TGTGCCAGCAGCTTGACAGGGCCAAACACTGAAGCTTTCTTT.

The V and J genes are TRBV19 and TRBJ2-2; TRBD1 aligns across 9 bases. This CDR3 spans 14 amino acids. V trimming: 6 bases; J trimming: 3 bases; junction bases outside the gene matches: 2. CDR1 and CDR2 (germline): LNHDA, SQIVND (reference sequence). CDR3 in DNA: TGTGCCAGTAGGGACAGGGGTTACACCGGGGAGCTGTTTTTT. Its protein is CASRDRGYTGELFF. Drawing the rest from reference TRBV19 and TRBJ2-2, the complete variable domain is DGGITQSPKYLFRKEGQNVTLSCEQNLNHDAMYWYRQDPGQGLRLIYYSQIVNDFQKGDIAEGYSVSREKKESFPLTVTSAQKNPTAFYLCASRDRGYTGELFFGEGSRLTVL.

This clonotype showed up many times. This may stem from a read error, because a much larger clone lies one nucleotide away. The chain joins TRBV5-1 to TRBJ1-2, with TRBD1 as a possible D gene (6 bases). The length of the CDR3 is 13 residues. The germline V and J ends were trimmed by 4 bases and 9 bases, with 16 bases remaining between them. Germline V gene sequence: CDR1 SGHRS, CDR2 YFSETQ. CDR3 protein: CASSRSTGNSYTF. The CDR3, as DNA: TGCGCCAGCAGCCGCTCGACAGGTAATAGCTACACCTTC.

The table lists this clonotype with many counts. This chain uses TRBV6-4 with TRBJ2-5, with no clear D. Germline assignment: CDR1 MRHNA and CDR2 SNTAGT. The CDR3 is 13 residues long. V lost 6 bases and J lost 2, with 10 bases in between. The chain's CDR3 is CASRRPSQETQYF. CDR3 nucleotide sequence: TGTGCCAGCAGGCGACCGAGTCAAGAGACCCAGTACTTC.

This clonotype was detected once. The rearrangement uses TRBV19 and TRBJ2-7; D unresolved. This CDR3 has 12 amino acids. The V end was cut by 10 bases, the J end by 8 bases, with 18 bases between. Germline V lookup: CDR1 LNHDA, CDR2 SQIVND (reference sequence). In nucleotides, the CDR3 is TGTGCCACCGGCTTGCAGATCAACAAGCAGTACTTC. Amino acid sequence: CATGLQINKQYF. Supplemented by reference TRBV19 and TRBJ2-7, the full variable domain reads DGGITQSPKYLFRKEGQNVTLSCEQNLNHDAMYWYRQDPGQGLRLIYYSQIVNDFQKGDIAEGYSVSREKKESFPLTVTSAQKNPTAFYLCATGLQINKQYFGPGTRLTVT.

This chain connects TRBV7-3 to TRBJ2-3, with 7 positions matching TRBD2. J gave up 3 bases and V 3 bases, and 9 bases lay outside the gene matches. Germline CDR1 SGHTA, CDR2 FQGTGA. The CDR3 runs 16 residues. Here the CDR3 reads CASSFLGGGRTDTQYF. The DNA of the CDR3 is TGTGCCAGCAGCTTTCTTGGGGGAGGGCGGACAGATACGCAGTATTTT.

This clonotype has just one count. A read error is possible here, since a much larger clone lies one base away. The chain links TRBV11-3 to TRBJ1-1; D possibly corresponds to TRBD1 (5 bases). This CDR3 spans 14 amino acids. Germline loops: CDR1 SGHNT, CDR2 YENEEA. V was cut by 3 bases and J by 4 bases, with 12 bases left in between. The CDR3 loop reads CASSLQGSATEAFF. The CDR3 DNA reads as TGTGCCAGCAGCTTGCAGGGATCGGCCACTGAAGCTTTCTTT.

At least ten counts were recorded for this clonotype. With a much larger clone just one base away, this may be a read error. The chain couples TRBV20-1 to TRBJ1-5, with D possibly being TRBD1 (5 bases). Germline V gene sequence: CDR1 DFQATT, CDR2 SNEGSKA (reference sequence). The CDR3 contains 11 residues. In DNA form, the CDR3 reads TGCAGTGCTGAGAGGCTCAGGGCCCAGCCTTTT. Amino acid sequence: CSAERLRAQPF.

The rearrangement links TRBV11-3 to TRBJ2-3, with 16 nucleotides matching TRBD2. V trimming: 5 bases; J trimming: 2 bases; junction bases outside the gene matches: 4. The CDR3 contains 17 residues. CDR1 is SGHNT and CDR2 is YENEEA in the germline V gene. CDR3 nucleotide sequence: TGTGCCAGCAGCCCGGGACTAGCGGGAGGGATCACAGATACGCAGTATTTT. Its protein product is CASSPGLAGGITDTQYF.

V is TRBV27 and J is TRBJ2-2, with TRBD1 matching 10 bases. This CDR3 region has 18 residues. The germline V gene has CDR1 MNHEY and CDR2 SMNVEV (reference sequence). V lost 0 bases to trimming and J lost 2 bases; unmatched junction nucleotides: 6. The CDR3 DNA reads TGTGCCAGCAGTTTATCGCGAGGGACAGGGGCAAACACCGGGGAGCTGTTTTTT. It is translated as CASSLSRGTGANTGELFF.

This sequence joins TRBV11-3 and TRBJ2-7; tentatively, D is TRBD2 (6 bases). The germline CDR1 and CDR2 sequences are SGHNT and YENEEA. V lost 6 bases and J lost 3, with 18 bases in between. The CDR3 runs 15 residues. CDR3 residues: CASSTGEGGVYEQYF. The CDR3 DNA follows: TGTGCCAGCAGTACGGGAGAGGGAGGTGTCTACGAGCAGTACTTC. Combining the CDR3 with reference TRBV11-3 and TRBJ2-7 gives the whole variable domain EAGVVQSPRYKIIEKKQPVAFWCNPISGHNTLYWYLQNLGQGPELLIRYENEEAVDDSQLPKDRFSAERLKGVDSTLKIQPAELGDSAVYLCASSTGEGGVYEQYFGPGTRLTVT.

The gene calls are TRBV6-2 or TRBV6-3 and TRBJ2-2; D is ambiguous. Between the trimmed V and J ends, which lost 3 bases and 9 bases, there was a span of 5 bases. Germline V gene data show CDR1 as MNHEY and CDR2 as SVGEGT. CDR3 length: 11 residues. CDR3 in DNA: TGTGCCAGCAGTTATTCCCGGGAGCTGTTTTTT. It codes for CASSYSRELFF.

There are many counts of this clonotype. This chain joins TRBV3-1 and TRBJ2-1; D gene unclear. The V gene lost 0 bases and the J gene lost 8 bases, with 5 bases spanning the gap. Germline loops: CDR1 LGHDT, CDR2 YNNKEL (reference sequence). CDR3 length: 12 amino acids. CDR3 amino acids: CASSQDFHEQFF. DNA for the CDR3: TGTGCCAGCAGCCAAGATTTCCATGAGCAGTTCTTC.

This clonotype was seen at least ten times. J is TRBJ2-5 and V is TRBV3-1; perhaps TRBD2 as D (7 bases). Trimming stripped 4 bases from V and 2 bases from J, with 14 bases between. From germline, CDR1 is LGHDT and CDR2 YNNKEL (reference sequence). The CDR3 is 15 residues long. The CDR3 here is CASSPEGGLQETQYF. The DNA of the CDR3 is TGTGCCAGCAGCCCCGAGGGGGGGCTGCAAGAGACCCAGTACTTC.

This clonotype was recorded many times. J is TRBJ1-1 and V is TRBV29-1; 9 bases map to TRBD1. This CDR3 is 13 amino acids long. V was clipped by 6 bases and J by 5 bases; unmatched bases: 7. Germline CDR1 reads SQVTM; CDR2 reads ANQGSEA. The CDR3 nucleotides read TGCAGCGTGACCGGGACAGGGAGTACTGAAGCTTTCTTT. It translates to CSVTGTGSTEAFF. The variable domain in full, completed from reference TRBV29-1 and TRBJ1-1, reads SAVISQKPSRDICQRGTSLTIQCQVDSQVTMMFWYRQQPGQSLTLIATANQGSEATYESGFVIDKFPISRPNLTFSTLTVSNMSPEDSSIYLCSVTGTGSTEAFFGQGTRLTVV.

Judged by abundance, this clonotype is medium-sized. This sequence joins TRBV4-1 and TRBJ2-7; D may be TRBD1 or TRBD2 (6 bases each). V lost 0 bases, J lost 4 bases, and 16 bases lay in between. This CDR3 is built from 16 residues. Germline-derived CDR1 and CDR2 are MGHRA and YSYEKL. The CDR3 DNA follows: TGCGCCAGCAGCCAAGATTCCTTCGCGGGACAATACGAGCAGTACTTC. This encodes CASSQDSFAGQYEQYF.

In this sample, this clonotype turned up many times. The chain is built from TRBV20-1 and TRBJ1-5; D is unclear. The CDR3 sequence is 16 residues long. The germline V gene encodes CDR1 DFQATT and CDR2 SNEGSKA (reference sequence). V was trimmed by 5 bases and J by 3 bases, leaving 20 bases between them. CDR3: CSAVPGAGGDNQPQHF. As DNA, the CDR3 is TGCAGTGCTGTCCCTGGAGCGGGAGGTGACAATCAGCCCCAGCATTTT.

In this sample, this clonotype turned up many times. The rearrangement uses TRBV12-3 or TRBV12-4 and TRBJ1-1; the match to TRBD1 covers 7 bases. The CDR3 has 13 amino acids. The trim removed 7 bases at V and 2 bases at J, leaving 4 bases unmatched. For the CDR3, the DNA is TGTGCCAGCATCCGACAGGGTAACACTGAAGCTTTCTTT. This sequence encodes CASIRQGNTEAFF.

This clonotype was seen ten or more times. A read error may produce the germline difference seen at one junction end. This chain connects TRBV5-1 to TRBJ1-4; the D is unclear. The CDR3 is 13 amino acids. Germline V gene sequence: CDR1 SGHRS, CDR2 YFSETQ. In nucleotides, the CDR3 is TGCGCCAGCAGCTTGACCACGGGTGAAAACCTGTTTTTT. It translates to CASSLTTGENLFF.

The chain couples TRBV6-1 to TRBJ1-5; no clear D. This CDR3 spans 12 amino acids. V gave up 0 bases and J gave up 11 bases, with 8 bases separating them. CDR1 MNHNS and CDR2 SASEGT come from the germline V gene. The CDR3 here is CASSEADLAQHF. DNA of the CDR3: TGTGCCAGCAGTGAAGCGGACCTAGCCCAGCATTTT.